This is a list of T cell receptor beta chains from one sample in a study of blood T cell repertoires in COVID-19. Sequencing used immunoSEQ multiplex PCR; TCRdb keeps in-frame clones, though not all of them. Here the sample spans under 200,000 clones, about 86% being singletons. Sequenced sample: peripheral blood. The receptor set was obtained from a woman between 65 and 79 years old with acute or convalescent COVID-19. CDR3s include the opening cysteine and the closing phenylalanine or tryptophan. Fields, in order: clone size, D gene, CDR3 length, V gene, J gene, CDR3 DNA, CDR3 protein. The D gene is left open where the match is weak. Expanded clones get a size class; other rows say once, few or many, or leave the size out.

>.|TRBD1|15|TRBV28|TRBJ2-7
TGTGCCAGCACCCAACCGGGACAGGGGGCGGGCGAGCAGTACTTC
CASTQPGQGAGEQYF
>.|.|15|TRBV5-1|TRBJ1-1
TGCGCCAGCAGCTTGGTATCAGGGGAAAGCACTGAAGCTTTCTTT
CASSLVSGESTEAFF
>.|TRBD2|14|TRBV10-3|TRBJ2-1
TGTGCCACATCGGGACTAGCGGGAGGGCCAGGGCAGTTCTTC
CATSGLAGGPGQFF
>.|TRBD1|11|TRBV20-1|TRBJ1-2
TGCAGTGCTAGGACAGGGTCTGGCTACACCTTC
CSARTGSGYTF
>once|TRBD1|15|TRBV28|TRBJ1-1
TGTGCCAGCAGTTACTTAGGACAGGAGACAACTGAAGCTTTCTTT
CASSYLGQETTEAFF
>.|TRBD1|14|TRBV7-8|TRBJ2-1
TGTGCCAGCAGCTTAGTAGGGACAGGCAATGAGCAGTTCTTC
CASSLVGTGNEQFF
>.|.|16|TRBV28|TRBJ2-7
TGTGCCAGCAGTATCCCCGGACAGAGGAGGTTATACGAGCAGTACTTC
CASSIPGQRRLYEQYF
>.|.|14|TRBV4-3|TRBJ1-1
TGCGCCAGCAGCCTGTACCGGGAGCCGACTGAAGCTTTCTTT
CASSLYREPTEAFF
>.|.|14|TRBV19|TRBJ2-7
TGTGCCAGTAGCGACAGAGTGGGCAACTACGAGCAGTACTTC
CASSDRVGNYEQYF
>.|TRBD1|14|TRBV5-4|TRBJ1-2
TGTGCCAGCAGCCATCCGGGACAGAACTATGGCTACACCTTC
CASSHPGQNYGYTF
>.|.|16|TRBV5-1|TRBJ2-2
TGCGCCAGCAGCTTGGGAAGCGGGTTGAACACCGGGGAGCTGTTTTTT
CASSLGSGLNTGELFF
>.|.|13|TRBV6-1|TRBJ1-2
TGTGCCAGCAGTTCCCTGGGGGGGTCTGGCCTCACCTTC
CASSSLGGSGLTF
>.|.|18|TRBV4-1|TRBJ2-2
TGCGCCAGCAGCCCGCCGGCCGGAAGGGTTGGAGGCACCGGGGAGCTGTTTTTT
CASSPPAGRVGGTGELFF
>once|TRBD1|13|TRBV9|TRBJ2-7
TGTGCCAGCAGCGCTGGACAGGGCAGCAAGCAGTACTTC
CASSAGQGSKQYF
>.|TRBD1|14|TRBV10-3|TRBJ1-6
TGTGCCATCACCATGGACAGGTCTGGGTCACCCCTCCACTTT
CAITMDRSGSPLHF
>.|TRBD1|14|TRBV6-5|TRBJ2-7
TGTGCCAGCAGAGTGGACAGGGGGGACTACGAGCAGTACTTC
CASRVDRGDYEQYF
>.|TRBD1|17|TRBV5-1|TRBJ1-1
TGCGCCAGCAGCTTGGTCCCGGGACAGGGAGCGAACACTGAAGCTTTCTTT
CASSLVPGQGANTEAFF
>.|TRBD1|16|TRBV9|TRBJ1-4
TGTGCCAGCAGCGTAGGCCCCGGGACAGGCGGTGAAAAACTGTTTTTT
CASSVGPGTGGEKLFF
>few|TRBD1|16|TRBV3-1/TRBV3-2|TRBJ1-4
TGTGCCAGCAGCCCGGGACAGGGTCTTGCTAATGAAAAACTGTTTTTT
CASSPGQGLANEKLFF
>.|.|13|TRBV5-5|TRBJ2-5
TGTGCCAGTGAGTTGGGGGCAAGGGAGACCCAGTACTTC
CASELGARETQYF
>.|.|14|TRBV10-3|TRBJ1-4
TGTGCCACTTCCCAAGGGGTTGACGGTGAAAAACTGTTTTTT
CATSQGVDGEKLFF
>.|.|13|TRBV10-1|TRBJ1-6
TGCGCCAGCAGTGAACAGACTAATTCACCCCTCCACTTT
CASSEQTNSPLHF
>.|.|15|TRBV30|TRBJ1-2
TGTGCCTGGAGTGTACAACAGGGCAACTACTATGGCTACACCTTC
CAWSVQQGNYYGYTF
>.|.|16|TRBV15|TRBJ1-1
TGTGCCACCAGCAGAGAGAGTCCTGTGGTCAGCGCTGAAGCTTTCTTT
CATSRESPVVSAEAFF
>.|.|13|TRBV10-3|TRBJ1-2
TGTGCCATCAGGGACTCCGAAAACTATGGCTACACCTTC
CAIRDSENYGYTF
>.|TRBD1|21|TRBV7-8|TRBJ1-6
TGTGCCAGCAGCCCAGGGAGGTCTTGGGGACAGGGAACTTTTCGGGATTCACCCCTCCACTTT
CASSPGRSWGQGTFRDSPLHF
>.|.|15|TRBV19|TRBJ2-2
TGTGCCAGTAGCACAGTGTTCGGCGAGAAAGGGGAGCTGTTTTTT
CASSTVFGEKGELFF
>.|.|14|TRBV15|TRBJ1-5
TGTGCCACCTCCTCGGGTCTCCGAAATCAGCCCCAGCATTTT
CATSSGLRNQPQHF
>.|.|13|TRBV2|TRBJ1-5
TGTGCCAGCAGGGAGTATAGCAATCAGCCCCAGCATTTT
CASREYSNQPQHF
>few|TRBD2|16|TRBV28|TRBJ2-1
TGTGCCAGCAGCCCTGGAGGAGCGGGAGTCTACAATGAGCAGTTCTTC
CASSPGGAGVYNEQFF
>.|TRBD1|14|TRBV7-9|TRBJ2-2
TGTGCCAGCAGGGGGACAGAAAACACCGGGGAGCTGTTTTTT
CASRGTENTGELFF
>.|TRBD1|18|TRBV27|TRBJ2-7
TGTGCCAGCAGTTTATACGTTCCCGAACAGGGGGCCAGCTACGAGCAGTACTTC
CASSLYVPEQGASYEQYF
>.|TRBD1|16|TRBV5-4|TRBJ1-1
TGTGCCAGCAGCTTGGGAGGGGGCAAGGGGAACACTGAAGCTTTCTTT
CASSLGGGKGNTEAFF
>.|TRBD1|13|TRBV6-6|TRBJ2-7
TGTGCCAGCAGTCACCGACAGGGACACGAGCAGTACTTC
CASSHRQGHEQYF
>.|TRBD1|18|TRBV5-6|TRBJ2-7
TGTGCCAGCAGCTTACCCCTAGGTTCCGGGACAGGGCCCTACGAGCAGTACTTC
CASSLPLGSGTGPYEQYF
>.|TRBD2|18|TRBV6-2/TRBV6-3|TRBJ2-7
TGTGCCAGCAGTTTGCCCGGGACTAGCGGGAAAAGCTCCTACGAGCAGTACTTC
CASSLPGTSGKSSYEQYF
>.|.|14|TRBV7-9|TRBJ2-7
TGTGCCAGCAGCTTCACCGAGAAGATCTACGAGCAGTACTTC
CASSFTEKIYEQYF
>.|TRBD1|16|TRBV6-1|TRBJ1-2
TGTGCCAGCAGTGAAACACCCGGACAGGGTTTCGATGGCTACACCTTC
CASSETPGQGFDGYTF
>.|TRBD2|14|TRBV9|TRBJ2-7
TGTGCCAGCAGCGAGAGCGGGGGCTCCTACGAGCAGTACTTC
CASSESGGSYEQYF
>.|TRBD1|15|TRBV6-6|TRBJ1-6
TGTGCCAGCACCCTCACGACAGGGTCCAATTCACCCCTCCACTTT
CASTLTTGSNSPLHF
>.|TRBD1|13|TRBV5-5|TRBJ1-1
TGTGCCAGCCTGACAGGGAGAAACACTGAAGCTTTCTTT
CASLTGRNTEAFF
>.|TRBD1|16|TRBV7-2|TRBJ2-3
TGTGCCAGCAGCCAGGTGCCGGGACAGGGTACAGATACGCAGTATTTT
CASSQVPGQGTDTQYF
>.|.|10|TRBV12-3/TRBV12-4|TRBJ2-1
TGTGCCAGCAGTTCTGATGAGCAGTTCTTC
CASSSDEQFF